The 19 T cell receptor beta chains listed next were all sequenced from one sample in a study of Ad26.COV2.S vaccination and SARS-CoV-2 variants. Only in-frame clones appear in the TCRdb table, and some are missing; sequencing was by immunoSEQ multiplex PCR. The sample carries approximately 300,000 clones, about 86% recorded once. Specified treatment: roughly 18 received Ad26.COV2.S at low or high dose, single or two shots; 5 received placebo; per-sample allocation not given. At day 63 after the first vaccine or placebo injection, samples were drawn. The material was peripheral blood, obtained in a trial of Ad26.COV2.S vaccine versus placebo. The receptors originated from a person aged 18-65 years who received the Ad26.COV2.S COVID-19 vaccine or a placebo.

The chain links TRBV7-9 to TRBJ2-1; D not certain. With 1 base removed from V and 4 bases from J, the gap between germline ends came to 11 bases. This CDR3 has 15 amino acids. Germline-derived CDR1 and CDR2 are SEHNR and FQNEAQ (reference sequence). The CDR3 coding sequence is TGTGCCAGCAGCTTAGAAGGCAGTTTATACAATGAGCAGTTCTTC. Encoded protein: CASSLEGSLYNEQFF.

V is TRBV18 and J is TRBJ1-6, with D unclear. The CDR3 has 13 amino acids. Germline assignment: CDR1 KGHSH and CDR2 LQKENI. V lost 6 bases and J lost 10, with 13 bases in between. The CDR3 is CASSPMERSPLHF. As DNA, the CDR3 is TGTGCCAGCTCCCCGATGGAAAGATCACCCCTCCACTTT.

V usage is TRBV7-2 and J usage is TRBJ2-1; D unresolved. The CDR3 extends over 13 amino acids. Trimming took 2 bases from V and 5 from J, leaving 7 bases between them. Germline V gene data show CDR1 as SGHTA and CDR2 as FQGNSA. As DNA, the CDR3 is TGTGCCAGCAGCTTAAGGGTCAACAATGAGCAGTTCTTC. Protein product: CASSLRVNNEQFF. Full variable domain (outside the CDR3, taken from reference TRBV7-2 and TRBJ2-1): GAGVSQSPSNKVTEKGKDVELRCDPISGHTALYWYRQSLGQGLEFLIYFQGNSAPDKSGLPSDRFSAERTGGSVSTLTIQRTQQEDSAVYLCASSLRVNNEQFFGPGTRLTVL.

The chain combines TRBV7-2 with TRBJ1-1; a possible D gene is TRBD1 (5 bases). V lost 1 base and J 4 bases, leaving 10 bases between the germline ends. The CDR3 runs to 14 residues. Germline V gives CDR1 SGHTA, CDR2 FQGNSA. CDR3 in amino acids: CASSLDWGRTEAFF. In nucleotides, the CDR3 is TGTGCCAGCAGCTTAGATTGGGGACGCACTGAAGCTTTCTTT.

The chain is built from TRBV27 and TRBJ1-5, with a weak D call TRBD1 (5 bases). V was cut by 5 bases and J by 4 bases, with 27 bases left in between. CDR1 is MNHEY, CDR2 SMNVEV, per germline (reference sequence). The CDR3 is 19 residues long. CDR3 nucleotide sequence: TGTGCCAGCAGTCCCGCCGGAGTAGGGGCATTGATGGGAAATCAGCCCCAGCATTTT. Its protein product is CASSPAGVGALMGNQPQHF.

The chain joins TRBV27 to TRBJ1-5, with a weak D call TRBD1 (5 bases). This CDR3 spans 18 amino acids. Germline CDR1 reads MNHEY; CDR2 reads SMNVEV (reference sequence). V was trimmed by 6 bases and J by 0 bases, leaving 21 bases between them. The CDR3 sequence: CASSPIVGAPYSNQPQHF. The CDR3 nucleotides read TGTGCCAGCAGCCCAATTGTTGGGGCCCCCTATAGCAATCAGCCCCAGCATTTT.

The chain joins TRBV4-3 to TRBJ2-1; TRBD2 agrees at 7 bases. The CDR3 is 15 amino acids. V was clipped by 1 base and J by 5 bases; unmatched bases: 5. In germline, CDR1 is LGHNA, CDR2 YSLEER. The CDR3 sequence is CASSQVGLADNEQFF. The CDR3 nucleotides read TGCGCCAGCAGCCAAGTCGGGCTAGCGGACAATGAGCAGTTCTTC.

The rearrangement uses TRBV5-1 and TRBJ1-5; 11 bases match TRBD1. This CDR3 is 20 amino acids long. The germline V gene encodes CDR1 SGHRS and CDR2 YFSETQ. The junction had 15 bases not matched to a gene; V was cut back by 2 bases and J by 2 bases. The CDR3: CASSFLKRTGGHPCNQPQHF. CDR3 DNA: TGCGCCAGCAGCTTCTTAAAGCGGACAGGGGGCCACCCTTGCAATCAGCCCCAGCATTTT.

The chain couples TRBV18 to TRBJ1-2, with D unclear. Germline V lookup: CDR1 KGHSH, CDR2 LQKENI. V gave up 6 bases and J gave up 4 bases, with 12 bases separating them. The CDR3 extends over 13 amino acids. Written as DNA, the CDR3 is TGTGCCAGCTCCCCTACAGCGAGCTATGGCTACACCTTC. It codes for CASSPTASYGYTF.

This clone was counted a few times. This chain connects TRBV9 to TRBJ2-7, with 9 bases that match TRBD1. Germline V gene sequence: CDR1 SGDLS, CDR2 YYNGEE. This CDR3 is 15 amino acids long. Losses at the gene ends were 4 bases for V and 3 bases for J; bases not matched to a gene: 8. The CDR3 loop reads CASSQTPTGGYEQYF. In DNA, the CDR3 is TGTGCCAGCAGCCAAACTCCGACAGGGGGCTACGAGCAGTACTTC. The complete variable domain, with remaining parts taken from reference TRBV9 and TRBJ2-7, reads DSGVTQTPKHLITATGQRVTLRCSPRSGDLSVYWYQQSLDQGLQFLIQYYNGEERAKGNILERFSAQQFPDLHSELNLSSLELGDSALYFCASSQTPTGGYEQYFGPGTRLTVT.

The gene calls are TRBV30 and TRBJ1-6; a possible D gene is TRBD1 (5 bases). This CDR3 is built from 13 residues. With 4 bases removed from V and 13 bases from J, the gap between germline ends came to 17 bases. CDR1 is GTSNPN, CDR2 SVGIG, per germline (reference sequence). The chain's CDR3 is CAWTGTEVGPLHF. In DNA form, the CDR3 reads TGTGCCTGGACTGGGACTGAGGTTGGGCCCCTCCACTTT.

The rearrangement links TRBV2 to TRBJ2-5, with 7 positions matching TRBD1. With 6 bases clipped from V and 6 bases from J, the junction kept 4 bases outside the gene matches. Germline CDR1 reads SNHLY; CDR2 reads FYNNEI. The CDR3 is 12 residues long. The CDR3 DNA follows: TGTGCCAGCAGCTACAGGGGAAAGACCCAGTACTTC. Its protein product is CASSYRGKTQYF.

This chain connects TRBV4-3 to TRBJ2-3; D is ambiguous. Germline CDR1 reads LGHNA; CDR2 reads YSLEER. The CDR3 sequence is 13 residues long. Trimming took off 4 bases at V and 7 bases at J, with 12 bases between the two ends. CDR3 sequence: CASSLSTINTQYF. For the CDR3, the DNA is TGCGCCAGCAGCCTATCAACAATAAATACGCAGTATTTT.

The chain combines TRBV6-5 with TRBJ2-7, with D unclear. The V and J ends lost 5 bases and 6 bases respectively, with 8 bases between them. The CDR3 has 11 amino acids. Germline V gene data show CDR1 as MNHEY and CDR2 as SVGAGI. As DNA, the CDR3 is TGTGCCAGCAGTCCGGGTGGCGAGCAGTACTTC. This gives the protein CASSPGGEQYF.

This chain uses TRBV19 with TRBJ2-1; D gene uncertain. Germline V gives CDR1 LNHDA, CDR2 SQIVND (reference sequence). The CDR3 is 16 residues long. Trimming removed 0 bases at V and 4 bases at J, with 13 bases between. Written as DNA, the CDR3 is TGTGCCAGTAGTATAGATCTTATAGTAGGGTACAATGAGCAGTTCTTC. This codes for CASSIDLIVGYNEQFF.

In its sample, this clone was seen a few times. The chain links TRBV6-2 or TRBV6-3 to TRBJ2-6; D not certain. There are 13 residues in the CDR3. Germline assignment: CDR1 MNHEY and CDR2 SVGEGT. The germline V and J ends were trimmed by 0 bases and 3 bases, with 0 bases remaining between them. This chain's CDR3 is CASSYSGANVLTF. The CDR3 region has the DNA TGTGCCAGCAGTTACTCTGGGGCCAACGTCCTGACTTTC.

The chain employs TRBV18 and TRBJ2-7; unclear D gene. Germline V gene data show CDR1 as KGHSH and CDR2 as LQKENI. Deletions cut 5 bases from V and 3 bases from J, with 17 bases between. CDR3 length: 15 residues. DNA of the CDR3: TGTGCCAGCTCAATAGGGCCCCAGGTGAACTACGAGCAGTACTTC. This gives the protein CASSIGPQVNYEQYF.

V usage is TRBV7-2 and J usage is TRBJ1-1; weak D call: TRBD1 (5 bases). This CDR3 has 12 residues. V was trimmed by 4 bases and J by 6 bases, leaving 9 bases between them. The germline gives CDR1 SGHTA, CDR2 FQGNSA. The CDR3: CASSSGFSEAFF. The CDR3 DNA sequence: TGTGCCAGCAGCTCAGGGTTCTCTGAAGCTTTCTTT.

This clone occurred once. This chain connects TRBV7-9 to TRBJ2-7; D may match TRBD1 or TRBD2 (6 bases each). CDR1 and CDR2 (germline): SEHNR, FQNEAQ (reference sequence). V gave up 5 bases and J gave up 6 bases, with 14 bases separating them. The CDR3 has 13 residues. For the CDR3, the DNA is TGTGCCAGCAGCCCGAATTCGGGGGCCGAGCAGTACTTC. Protein product: CASSPNSGAEQYF.